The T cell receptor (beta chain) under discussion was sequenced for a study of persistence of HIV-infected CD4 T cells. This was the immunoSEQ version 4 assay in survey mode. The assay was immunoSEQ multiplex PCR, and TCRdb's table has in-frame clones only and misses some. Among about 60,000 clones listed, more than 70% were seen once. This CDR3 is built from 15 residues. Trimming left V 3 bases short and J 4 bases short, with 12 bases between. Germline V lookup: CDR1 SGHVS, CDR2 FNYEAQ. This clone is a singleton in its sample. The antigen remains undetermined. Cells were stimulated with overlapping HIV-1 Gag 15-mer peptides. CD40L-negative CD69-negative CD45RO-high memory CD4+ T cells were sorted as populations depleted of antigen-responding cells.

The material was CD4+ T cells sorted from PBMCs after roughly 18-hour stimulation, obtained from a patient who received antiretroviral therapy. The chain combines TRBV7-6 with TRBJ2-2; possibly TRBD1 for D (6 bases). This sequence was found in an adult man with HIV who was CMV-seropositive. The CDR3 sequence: CASSFQGPGTGELFF. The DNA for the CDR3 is TGTGCCAGCAGCTTCCAGGGGCCTGGCACCGGGGAGCTGTTTTTT.